This T cell receptor beta chain is from a study of post-analysis software for immune sequencing data. Study-wide background: The study covered relapsing-remitting, secondary progressive and progressive-relapsing courses of multiple sclerosis.

Unique molecular identifiers were carried by the TCR beta cDNA libraries. TCRdb reprocessed the PCR reads with MiXCR, giving one entry per CDR3 protein. The data hold fewer than 850,000 distinct CDR3 sequences, with about 32% observed a single time. This clonotype was seen a few times. The TCR originated in a girl between 5 and 17 years old with multiple sclerosis. Sequenced: blood.

DNA of the CDR3: TGTGCCAGCAGTTTCGGTCGCTCTTCCTATGGCTACACCTTC. Translating gives CASSFGRSSYGYTF. The rearrangement links TRBV12-3 or TRBV12-4 to TRBJ1-2, with D uncertain. With 3 bases removed from V and 4 bases from J, the gap between germline ends came to 12 bases. The CDR3 totals 14 residues.